This note documents a single T cell receptor beta chain sequence. The entry originates in a study of long-term antiretroviral therapy in people with HIV. Investigators performed immunoSEQ version v3.0 at survey level. Assay: immunoSEQ multiplex PCR; the TCRdb copy retains only in-frame clones and omits some. The sample lists about 22,000 clones; 84% were seen once. Germline values: CDR1 LNHDA, CDR2 SQIVND (reference sequence). This CDR3 contains 16 residues. Trimming took 6 bases from V and 1 from J, leaving 16 bases between them. Sample: unsorted PBMCs, taken 0.1 years before starting antiretroviral therapy. The J gene is TRBJ1-5, the V gene TRBV19, with D tentatively TRBD1 (6 bases). This clonotype was obtained from a man between 18 and 35 years old with HIV. CDR3 nucleotide sequence: TGTGCCAGTAGAAACACAGGGAGGGGGAGCAATCAGCCCCAGCATTTT. It yields the protein CASRNTGRGSNQPQHF.